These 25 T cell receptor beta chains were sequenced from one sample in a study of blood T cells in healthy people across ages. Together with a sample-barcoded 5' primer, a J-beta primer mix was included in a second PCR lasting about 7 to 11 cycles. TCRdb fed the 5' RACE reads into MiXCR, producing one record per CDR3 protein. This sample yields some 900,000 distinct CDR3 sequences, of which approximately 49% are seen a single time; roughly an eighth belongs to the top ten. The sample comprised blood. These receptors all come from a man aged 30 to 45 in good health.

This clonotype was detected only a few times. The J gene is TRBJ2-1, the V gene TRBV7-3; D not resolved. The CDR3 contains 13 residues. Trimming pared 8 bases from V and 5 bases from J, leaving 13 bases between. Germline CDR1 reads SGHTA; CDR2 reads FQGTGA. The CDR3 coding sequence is TGTGCCAGCGGGGTTGGTAGTGACAATGAGCAGTTCTTC. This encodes CASGVGSDNEQFF. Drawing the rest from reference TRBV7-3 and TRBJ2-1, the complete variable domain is GAGVSQTPSNKVTEKGKYVELRCDPISGHTALYWYRQSLGQGPEFLIYFQGTGAADDSGLPNDRFFAVRPEGSVSTLKIQRTERGDSAVYLCASGVGSDNEQFFGPGTRLTVL.

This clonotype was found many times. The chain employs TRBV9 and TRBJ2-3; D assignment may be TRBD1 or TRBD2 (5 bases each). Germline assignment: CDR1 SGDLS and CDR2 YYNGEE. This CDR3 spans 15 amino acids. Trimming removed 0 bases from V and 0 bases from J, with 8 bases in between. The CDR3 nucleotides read TGTGCCAGCAGCGTAGACGGGGCTAGCACAGATACGCAGTATTTT. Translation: CASSVDGASTDTQYF.

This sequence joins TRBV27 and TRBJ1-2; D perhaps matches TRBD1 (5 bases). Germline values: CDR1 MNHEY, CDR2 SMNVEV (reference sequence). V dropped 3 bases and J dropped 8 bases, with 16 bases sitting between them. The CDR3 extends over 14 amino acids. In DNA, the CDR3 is TGTGCCAGCAGTTTCGCGGGATTAAAGGGGGGCTACACCTTC. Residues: CASSFAGLKGGYTF.

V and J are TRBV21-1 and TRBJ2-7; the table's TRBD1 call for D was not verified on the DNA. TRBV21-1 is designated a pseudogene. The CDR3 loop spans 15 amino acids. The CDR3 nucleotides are TGTGCCAGCAGCGATAGGGACGCCAGCTCCTACGAGCAGTACTTC. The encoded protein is CASSDRDASSYEQYF.

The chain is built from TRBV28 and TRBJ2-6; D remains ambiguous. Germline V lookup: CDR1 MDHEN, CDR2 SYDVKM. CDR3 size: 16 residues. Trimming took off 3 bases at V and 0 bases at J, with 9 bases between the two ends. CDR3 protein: CASSFSMHSGANVLTF. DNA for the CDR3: TGTGCCAGCAGTTTCTCTATGCACTCTGGGGCCAACGTCCTGACTTTC.

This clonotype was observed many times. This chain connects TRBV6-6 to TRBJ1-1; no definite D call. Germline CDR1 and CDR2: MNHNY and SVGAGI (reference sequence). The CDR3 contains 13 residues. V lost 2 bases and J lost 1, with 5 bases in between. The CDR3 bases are TGTGCCAGCAGTTACCCCGGGAACACTGAAGCTTTCTTT. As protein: CASSYPGNTEAFF.

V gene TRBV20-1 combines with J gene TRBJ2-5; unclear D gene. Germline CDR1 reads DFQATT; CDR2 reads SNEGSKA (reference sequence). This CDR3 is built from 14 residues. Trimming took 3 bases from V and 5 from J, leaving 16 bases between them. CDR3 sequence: CSASSDALWETQYF. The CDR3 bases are TGCAGTGCTAGCAGCGACGCCCTGTGGGAGACCCAGTACTTC.

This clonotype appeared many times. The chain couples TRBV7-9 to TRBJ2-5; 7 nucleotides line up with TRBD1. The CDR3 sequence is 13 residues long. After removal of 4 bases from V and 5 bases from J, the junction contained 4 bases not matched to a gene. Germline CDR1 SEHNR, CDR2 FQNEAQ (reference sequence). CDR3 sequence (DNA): TGTGCCAGCAGCTCGGGACAGAGGGAGACCCAGTACTTC. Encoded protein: CASSSGQRETQYF. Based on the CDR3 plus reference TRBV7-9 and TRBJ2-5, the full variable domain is DTGVSQNPRHKITKRGQNVTFRCDPISEHNRLYWYRQTLGQGPEFLTYFQNEAQLEKSRLLSDRFSAERPKGSFSTLEIQRTEQGDSAMYLCASSSGQRETQYFGPGTRLLVL.

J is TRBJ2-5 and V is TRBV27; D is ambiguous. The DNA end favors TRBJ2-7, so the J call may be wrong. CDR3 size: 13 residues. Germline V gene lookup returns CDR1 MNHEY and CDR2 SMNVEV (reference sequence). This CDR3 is CASSTTVRYEQYF. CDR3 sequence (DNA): TGTGCCAGCAGTACGACGGTGAGGTACGAGCAGTACTTC.

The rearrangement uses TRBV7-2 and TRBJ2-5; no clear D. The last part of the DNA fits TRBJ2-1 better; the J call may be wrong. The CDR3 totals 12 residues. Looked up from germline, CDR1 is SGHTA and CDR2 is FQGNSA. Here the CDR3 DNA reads TGTGCCAGCAACAAACCCCAAGAGACCCAGTTCTTC. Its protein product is CASNKPQETQFF.

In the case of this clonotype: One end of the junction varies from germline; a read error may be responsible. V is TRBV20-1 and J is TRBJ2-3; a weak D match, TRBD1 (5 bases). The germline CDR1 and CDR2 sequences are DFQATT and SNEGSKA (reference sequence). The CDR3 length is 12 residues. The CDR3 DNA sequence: TGTGGTGGAGCAGGGTCCACAGATACGCAGTATTTT. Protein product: CGGAGSTDTQYF.

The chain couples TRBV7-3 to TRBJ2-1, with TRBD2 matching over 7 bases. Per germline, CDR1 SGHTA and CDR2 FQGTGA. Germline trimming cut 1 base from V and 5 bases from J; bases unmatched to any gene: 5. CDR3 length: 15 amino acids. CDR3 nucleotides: TGTGCCAGCAGCTTAATGGGGGGGGGAGACAATGAGCAGTTCTTC. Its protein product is CASSLMGGGDNEQFF.

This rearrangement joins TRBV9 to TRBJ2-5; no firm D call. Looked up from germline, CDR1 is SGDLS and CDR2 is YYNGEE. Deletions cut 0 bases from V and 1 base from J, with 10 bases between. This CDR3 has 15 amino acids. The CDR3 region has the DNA TGTGCCAGCAGCGTAGGGTCGACCACCCAAGAGACCCAGTACTTC. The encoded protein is CASSVGSTTQETQYF. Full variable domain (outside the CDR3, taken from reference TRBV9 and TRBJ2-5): DSGVTQTPKHLITATGQRVTLRCSPRSGDLSVYWYQQSLDQGLQFLIQYYNGEERAKGNILERFSAQQFPDLHSELNLSSLELGDSALYFCASSVGSTTQETQYFGPGTRLLVL.

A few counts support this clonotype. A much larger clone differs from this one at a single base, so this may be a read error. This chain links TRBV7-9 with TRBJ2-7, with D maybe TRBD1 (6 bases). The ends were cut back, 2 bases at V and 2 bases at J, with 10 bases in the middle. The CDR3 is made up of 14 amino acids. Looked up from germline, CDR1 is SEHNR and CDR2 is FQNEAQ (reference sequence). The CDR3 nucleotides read TGTGCCAGCAGCTTAAATCAGGGGCCCTACGAGCAGTACTTC. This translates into CASSLNQGPYEQYF.

CDR3 loop: CASSRFLRTGENNEQFF. The CDR3 DNA reads TGTGCCAGCAGCCGATTCCTCCGGACAGGGGAGAACAATGAGCAGTTCTTC. J is TRBJ2-1 and V is TRBV3-1; 9 bases are shared with TRBD1. The CDR3 runs 17 residues. Germline CDR1 reads LGHDT; CDR2 reads YNNKEL (reference sequence). J lost 5 bases, V lost 4 bases, and 12 bases had no gene match.

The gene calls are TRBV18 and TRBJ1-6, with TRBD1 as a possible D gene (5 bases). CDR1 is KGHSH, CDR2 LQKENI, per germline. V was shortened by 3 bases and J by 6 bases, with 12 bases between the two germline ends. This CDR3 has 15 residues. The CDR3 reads CASSPREGPNSPLHF. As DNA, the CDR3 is TGTGCCAGCTCACCCAGGGAGGGGCCTAATTCACCCCTCCACTTT.

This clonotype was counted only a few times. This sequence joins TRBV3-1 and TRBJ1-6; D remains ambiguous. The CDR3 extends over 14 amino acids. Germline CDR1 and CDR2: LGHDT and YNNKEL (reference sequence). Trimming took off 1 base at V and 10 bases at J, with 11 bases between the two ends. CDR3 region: CASSQAPTRSPLHF. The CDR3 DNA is TGTGCCAGCAGCCAAGCCCCCACACGCTCACCCCTCCACTTT.

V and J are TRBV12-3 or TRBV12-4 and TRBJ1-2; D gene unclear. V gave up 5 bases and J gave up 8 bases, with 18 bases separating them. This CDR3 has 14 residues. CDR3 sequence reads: CASSPQSGVGGYTF. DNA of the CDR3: TGTGCCAGCAGTCCACAGTCGGGCGTCGGCGGCTACACCTTC.

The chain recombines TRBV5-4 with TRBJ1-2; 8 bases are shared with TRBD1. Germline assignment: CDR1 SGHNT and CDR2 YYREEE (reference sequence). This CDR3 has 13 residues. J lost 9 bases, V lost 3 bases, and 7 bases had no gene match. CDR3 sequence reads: CASSSGQALRYTF. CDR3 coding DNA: TGTGCCAGCAGCTCGGGACAGGCCTTGCGCTACACCTTC.

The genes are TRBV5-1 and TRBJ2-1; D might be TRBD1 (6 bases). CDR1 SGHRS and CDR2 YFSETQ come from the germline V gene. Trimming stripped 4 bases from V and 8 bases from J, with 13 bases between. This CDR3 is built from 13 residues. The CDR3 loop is CASSPETGDEQFF. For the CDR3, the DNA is TGCGCCAGCAGCCCCGAGACAGGTGATGAGCAGTTCTTC.

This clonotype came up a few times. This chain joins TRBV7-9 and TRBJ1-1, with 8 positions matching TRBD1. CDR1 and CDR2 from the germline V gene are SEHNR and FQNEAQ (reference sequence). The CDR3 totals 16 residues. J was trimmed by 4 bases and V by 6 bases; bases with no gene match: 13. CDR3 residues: CASSYPAGGAGTEAFF. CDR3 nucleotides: TGTGCCAGCAGTTATCCCGCAGGGGGCGCGGGCACTGAAGCTTTCTTT.

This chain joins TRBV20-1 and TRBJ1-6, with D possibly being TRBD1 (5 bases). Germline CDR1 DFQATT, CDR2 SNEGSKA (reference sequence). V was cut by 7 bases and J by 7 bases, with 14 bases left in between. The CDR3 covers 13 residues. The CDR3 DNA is TGCAGTGGGATCCAGGGACTGAATTCACCCCTCCACTTT. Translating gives CSGIQGLNSPLHF.

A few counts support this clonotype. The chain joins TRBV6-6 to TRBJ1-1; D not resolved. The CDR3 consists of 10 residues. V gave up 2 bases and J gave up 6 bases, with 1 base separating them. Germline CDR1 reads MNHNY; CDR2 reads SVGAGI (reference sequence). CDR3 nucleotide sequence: TGTGCCAGCAGTTACCCTGAAGCTTTCTTT. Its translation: CASSYPEAFF.

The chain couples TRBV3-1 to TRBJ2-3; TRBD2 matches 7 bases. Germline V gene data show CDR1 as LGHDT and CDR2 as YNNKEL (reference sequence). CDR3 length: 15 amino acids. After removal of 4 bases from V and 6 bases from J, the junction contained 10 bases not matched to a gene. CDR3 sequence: CASSPSWGGEDTQYF. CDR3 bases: TGTGCCAGCAGCCCCTCCTGGGGGGGAGAGGATACGCAGTATTTT.

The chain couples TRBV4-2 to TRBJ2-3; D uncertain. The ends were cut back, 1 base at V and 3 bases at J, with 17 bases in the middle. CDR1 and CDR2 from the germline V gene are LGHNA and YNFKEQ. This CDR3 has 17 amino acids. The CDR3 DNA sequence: TGTGCCAGCAGCCAAGTTCCGGGCCGTCGGTATACAGATACGCAGTATTTT. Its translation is CASSQVPGRRYTDTQYF.